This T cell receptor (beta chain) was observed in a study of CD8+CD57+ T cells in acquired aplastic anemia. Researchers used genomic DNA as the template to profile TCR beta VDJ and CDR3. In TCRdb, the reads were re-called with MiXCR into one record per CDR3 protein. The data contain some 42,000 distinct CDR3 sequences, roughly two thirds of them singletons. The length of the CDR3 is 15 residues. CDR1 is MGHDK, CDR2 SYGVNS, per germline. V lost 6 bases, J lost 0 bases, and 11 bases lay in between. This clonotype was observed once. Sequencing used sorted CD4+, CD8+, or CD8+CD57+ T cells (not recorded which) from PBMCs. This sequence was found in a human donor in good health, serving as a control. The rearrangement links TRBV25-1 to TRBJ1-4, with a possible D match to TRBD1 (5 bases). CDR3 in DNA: TGTGCCAGCAGCCACCAGGGAGCAACTAATGAAAAACTGTTTTTT. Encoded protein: CASSHQGATNEKLFF.